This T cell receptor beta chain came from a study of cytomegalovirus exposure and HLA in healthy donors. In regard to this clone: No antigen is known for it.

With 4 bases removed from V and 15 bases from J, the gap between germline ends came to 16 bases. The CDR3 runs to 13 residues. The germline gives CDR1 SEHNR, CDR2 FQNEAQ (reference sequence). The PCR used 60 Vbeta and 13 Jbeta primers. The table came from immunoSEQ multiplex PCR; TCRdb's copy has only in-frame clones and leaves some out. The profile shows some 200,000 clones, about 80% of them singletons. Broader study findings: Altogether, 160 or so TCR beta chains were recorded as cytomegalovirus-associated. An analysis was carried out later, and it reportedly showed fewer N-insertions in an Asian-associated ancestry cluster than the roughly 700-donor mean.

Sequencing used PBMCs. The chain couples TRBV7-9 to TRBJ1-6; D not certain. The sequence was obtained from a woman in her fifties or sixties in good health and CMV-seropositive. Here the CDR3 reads CASSSPSGMLLHF. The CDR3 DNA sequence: TGTGCCAGCAGCTCACCCTCGGGGATGCTCCTCCACTTT. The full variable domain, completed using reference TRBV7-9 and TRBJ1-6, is DTGVSQNPRHKITKRGQNVTFRCDPISEHNRLYWYRQTLGQGPEFLTYFQNEAQLEKSRLLSDRFSAERPKGSFSTLEIQRTEQGDSAMYLCASSSPSGMLLHFGNGTRLTVT.